This is a list of T cell receptor beta chains from one sample in a study of blood T cell repertoires in COVID-19. Here immunoSEQ multiplex PCR was the method, and the copy in TCRdb shows in-frame clones only, minus some. This table holds fewer than 500,000 clones, around 89% found once. Source material: peripheral blood. The receptors come from a young woman with acute or convalescent COVID-19. CDR3s include the opening cysteine and the closing phenylalanine or tryptophan.

J: TRBJ1-1; V: TRBV19; CDR3: CASSYTMNTEAFF
J: TRBJ2-1; V: TRBV20-1; CDR3: CSATNLNEQFF
J: TRBJ2-6; V: TRBV23-1; CDR3: CASSPAGGLRMANVLTF
J: TRBJ1-6; V: TRBV6-6; CDR3: CASSDPESPLHF
J: TRBJ2-1; V: TRBV3-1/TRBV3-2; CDR3: CASGFGTDSYNEQFF
J: TRBJ2-2; V: TRBV4-1; CDR3: CASSPKGQGLSYGANTGELFF
J: TRBJ1-1; V: TRBV7-9; CDR3: CASSLESGMTEAFF
J: TRBJ2-2; V: TRBV7-9; CDR3: CASSLLSTGELFF
J: TRBJ1-2; V: TRBV3-1/TRBV3-2; CDR3: CASSQVLRGYTF
J: TRBJ2-3; V: TRBV5-1; CDR3: CASSWGLAGEGTDTQYF
J: TRBJ2-3; V: TRBV2; CDR3: CASSAYTDTQYF
J: TRBJ2-1; V: TRBV7-6; CDR3: CASSPGDNEQFF
J: TRBJ2-2; V: TRBV9; CDR3: CASSVRRAGELFF
J: TRBJ2-5; V: TRBV3-1/TRBV3-2; CDR3: CASSQGGRRGGRETQYF
J: TRBJ2-7; V: TRBV3-1/TRBV3-2; CDR3: CASSHAGTGALGQYF
J: TRBJ2-1; V: TRBV19; CDR3: CATEPAGALYNEQFF
J: TRBJ2-2; V: TRBV28; CDR3: CASSSPRQGGIGELFF
J: TRBJ2-7; V: TRBV6-6; CDR3: CASSSIGSSYEQYF
J: TRBJ1-1; V: TRBV5-5; CDR3: CASSLAVANTEAFF
J: TRBJ2-3; V: TRBV9; CDR3: CASSVGGGSTDTQYF
J: TRBJ2-1; V: TRBV18; CDR3: CASSPSRQDNEQFF
J: TRBJ2-5; V: TRBV7-2; CDR3: CASGGLAPQETQYF
J: TRBJ1-6; V: TRBV4-1; CDR3: CASSQGIPRGFNSPLHF
J: TRBJ1-2; V: TRBV15; CDR3: CATSRGSETGNGYTF
J: TRBJ2-1; V: TRBV2; CDR3: CASILDREWNNEQFF
J: TRBJ1-1; V: TRBV5-8; CDR3: CASSLDRPNTEAFF
J: TRBJ2-3; V: TRBV11-2; CDR3: CASSFSGGLTDTQYF
J: TRBJ2-2; V: TRBV7-6; CDR3: CASSLVSAGVTGELFF
J: TRBJ1-1; V: TRBV4-1; CDR3: CASSPHPAGRVFASTEAFF
J: TRBJ2-7; V: TRBV27; CDR3: CASSLGLAGFEQYF
J: TRBJ1-1; V: TRBV19; CDR3: CASSIDFRGEAFF
J: TRBJ1-6; V: TRBV13; CDR3: CASSSRDRVSPLHF
J: TRBJ2-5; V: TRBV5-1; CDR3: CASSSVENRGGETQYF
J: TRBJ2-4; V: TRBV4-1; CDR3: CASSQGVFGGLAKNIQYF
J: TRBJ2-7; V: TRBV12-3/TRBV12-4; CDR3: CASSLGRGSEQYF
J: TRBJ1-1; V: TRBV6-5; CDR3: CATGPGQSRAAFF
J: TRBJ2-5; V: TRBV7-3; CDR3: CASSLPRDTRKTQYF
J: TRBJ2-7; V: TRBV27; CDR3: CASSVGRAYEQYF
J: TRBJ2-3; V: TRBV2; CDR3: CASSESSGGGTDTQYF
J: TRBJ2-7; V: TRBV7-9; CDR3: CASSTRGSYEQYF
J: TRBJ2-5; V: TRBV7-9; CDR3: CASSWDRGETQYF
J: TRBJ2-6; V: TRBV29-1; CDR3: CSVSDRATTSGANVLTF